What follows are 26 T cell receptor beta chains derived from one specimen sequenced in a study of T cell responses to AZD1222 COVID-19 vaccine. Data came from immunoSEQ multiplex PCR; TCRdb stores just in-frame clones and leaves some out. There are 100,000 or so clones in the sample; around 87% occur only once, and about a tenth lies in the top ten. Source: peripheral blood, taken 28 days after the second AZD1222 dose. The receptors stem from an adult who received the AZD1222 COVID-19 vaccine.

The chain recombines TRBV5-5 with TRBJ1-4; tentatively, D is TRBD1 (6 bases). The CDR3 loop spans 13 amino acids. CDR1 SGHKS and CDR2 YYEKEE come from the germline V gene (reference sequence). Trimming left V 4 bases short and J 5 bases short, with 9 bases between. In nucleotides, the CDR3 is TGTGCCAGCAGCGGGGGCCCGAATGAAAAACTGTTTTTT. It encodes CASSGGPNEKLFF.

The rearrangement uses TRBV6-5 and TRBJ2-2; D not resolved. Per germline, CDR1 MNHEY and CDR2 SVGAGI. The CDR3 spans 14 residues. V was shortened by 6 bases and J by 1 base, with 9 bases between the two germline ends. This CDR3 reads CASSKAWNTGELFF. In DNA, the CDR3 is TGTGCCAGCAGCAAGGCATGGAACACCGGGGAGCTGTTTTTT.

The chain combines TRBV18 with TRBJ1-6, with a tentative D call TRBD1 (6 bases). This CDR3 region has 14 residues. Trimming removed 1 base from V and 9 bases from J, with 10 bases in between. Germline assignment: CDR1 KGHSH and CDR2 LQKENI. This chain's CDR3 is CASSPQGESSPLHF. The CDR3 DNA reads TGTGCCAGCTCACCACAGGGGGAGTCTTCACCCCTCCACTTT.

The gene calls are TRBV2 and TRBJ1-1; possibly TRBD1 for D (6 bases). From germline, CDR1 is SNHLY and CDR2 FYNNEI. This CDR3 region has 15 residues. Trimming cost V 2 bases and J 0 bases, with 10 bases left between them. As DNA, the CDR3 is TGTGCCAGCAGTGAATTTGGGGGCCTGAACACTGAAGCTTTCTTT. This sequence encodes CASSEFGGLNTEAFF. Full variable domain (remainder filled in from reference TRBV2 and TRBJ1-1): EPEVTQTPSHQVTQMGQEVILRCVPISNHLYFYWYRQILGQKVEFLVSFYNNEISEKSEIFDDQFSVERPDGSNFTLKIRSTKLEDSAMYFCASSEFGGLNTEAFFGQGTRLTVV.

This chain connects TRBV28 to TRBJ2-4; 7 bases are shared with TRBD1. Germline V CDR1 and CDR2: MDHEN, SYDVKM. CDR3 size: 14 residues. The DNA for the CDR3 is TGTGCTTGGAGCCGGGACAGACTGAAAAACATTCAGTACTTC. Translating gives CAWSRDRLKNIQYF.

This clone is a singleton in its sample. This chain joins TRBV5-4 and TRBJ2-3; perhaps TRBD2 as D (5 bases). The CDR3 loop spans 14 amino acids. The germline gives CDR1 SGHNT, CDR2 YYREEE (reference sequence). Trimming took 0 bases from V and 6 from J, leaving 11 bases between them. CDR3 nucleotides: TGTGCCAGCAGCTTGGGGACTGCCCGGGATACGCAGTATTTT. This encodes CASSLGTARDTQYF.

CDR3 sequence: CASSDTGGADMDTQYF. CDR3 nucleotide sequence: TGTGCCAGCAGCGATACCGGAGGGGCGGATATGGATACGCAGTATTTT. This chain joins TRBV9 and TRBJ2-3; a weak D match, TRBD2 (6 bases). The CDR3 consists of 16 residues. V was pared by 3 bases and J by 6 bases, with 20 bases between. Germline V gene sequence: CDR1 SGDLS, CDR2 YYNGEE.

The J gene is TRBJ2-7, the V gene TRBV19, with 10 bases matching TRBD1. Germline V gene lookup returns CDR1 LNHDA and CDR2 SQIVND (reference sequence). This CDR3 has 13 amino acids. After removal of 3 bases from V and 8 bases from J, the junction contained 4 bases not matched to a gene. The CDR3: CASSMDRGAKQYF. CDR3 nucleotides: TGTGCCAGTAGTATGGACAGGGGGGCCAAGCAGTACTTC.

The rearrangement uses TRBV3-1 (or the pseudogene TRBV3-2) and TRBJ2-3; 10 bases agree with TRBD2. V shed 4 bases, J shed 2 bases, and the junction held 6 bases outside the gene matches. In germline, CDR1 is LGHDT, CDR2 YNNKEL (reference sequence). This CDR3 spans 16 amino acids. CDR3 in DNA: TGTGCCAGCAGCCCTGCTAGCGGGGGTACCACAGATACGCAGTATTTT. Translation gives CASSPASGGTTDTQYF.

The chain recombines TRBV7-9 with TRBJ2-1, with 8 bases fitting TRBD2. The ends lost 5 bases at V and 7 bases at J; junction bases unmatched: 7. Germline V gene lookup returns CDR1 SEHNR and CDR2 FQNEAQ (reference sequence). The CDR3 is 14 residues long. DNA for the CDR3: TGTGCCAGCAGCACCGGGGGGGCTGAGAATGAGCAGTTCTTC. Translated, it gives CASSTGGAENEQFF. The variable domain in full, with the rest retrieved from reference TRBV7-9 and TRBJ2-1, is DTGVSQNPRHKITKRGQNVTFRCDPISEHNRLYWYRQTLGQGPEFLTYFQNEAQLEKSRLLSDRFSAERPKGSFSTLEIQRTEQGDSAMYLCASSTGGAENEQFFGPGTRLTVL.

The chain combines TRBV24-1 with TRBJ1-5, with D possibly being TRBD1 (6 bases). The V end lost 0 bases, the J end lost 6 bases, and 8 bases lay between the germline ends. The CDR3 totals 14 residues. The germline CDR1 and CDR2 sequences are KGHDR and SFDVKD. CDR3 sequence: CATSDLTGFQPQHF. The CDR3 coding sequence is TGTGCCACCAGTGATTTGACAGGGTTTCAGCCCCAGCATTTT.

This clone was seen once. The chain has TRBV10-2 and TRBJ2-2; D not resolved. Trimming shortened V by 6 bases and J by 5 bases, and 16 bases separated the two germline ends. This CDR3 has 15 amino acids. Germline CDR1 is WSHSY and CDR2 is SAAADI. CDR3 amino acids: CASRVATHVTGELFF. DNA for the CDR3: TGCGCCAGCAGAGTGGCAACTCACGTGACCGGGGAGCTGTTTTTT.

The CDR3 nucleotides read TGTGCCAGCAGCGTGCCGCTCGCGCCCTACGAGCAGTACTTC. It encodes CASSVPLAPYEQYF. The V call is TRBV2, the J call TRBJ2-7; D not certain. V lost 6 bases and J lost 2, with 14 bases in between. This CDR3 spans 14 amino acids. Germline V gives CDR1 SNHLY, CDR2 FYNNEI. Variable domain in full (rest from reference TRBV2 and TRBJ2-7): EPEVTQTPSHQVTQMGQEVILRCVPISNHLYFYWYRQILGQKVEFLVSFYNNEISEKSEIFDDQFSVERPDGSNFTLKIRSTKLEDSAMYFCASSVPLAPYEQYFGPGTRLTVT.

This clone was detected once. The V gene is TRBV19, the J gene TRBJ1-2; D not resolved. This CDR3 contains 16 residues. Trimming left V 4 bases short and J 8 bases short, with 23 bases between. Germline CDR1 reads LNHDA; CDR2 reads SQIVND (reference sequence). CDR3 in amino acids: CASSKAIDADKRGYTF. The CDR3 nucleotides read TGTGCCAGTAGTAAGGCTATTGACGCCGATAAGAGGGGCTACACCTTC. Full variable domain (missing parts from reference TRBV19 and TRBJ1-2): DGGITQSPKYLFRKEGQNVTLSCEQNLNHDAMYWYRQDPGQGLRLIYYSQIVNDFQKGDIAEGYSVSREKKESFPLTVTSAQKNPTAFYLCASSKAIDADKRGYTFGSGTRLTVV.

The chain employs TRBV5-6 and TRBJ2-7, with 7 bases aligning to TRBD2. The CDR3 has 14 amino acids. The V gene end was trimmed by 7 bases and the J gene end by 1 base; junction bases not matched to a gene: 8. From germline, CDR1 is SGHDT and CDR2 YYEEEE. The CDR3 region is CASSMGGRSYEQYF. The CDR3 nucleotides read TGTGCCAGCTCCATGGGGGGGAGGTCCTACGAGCAGTACTTC.

This chain uses TRBV30 with TRBJ1-5; D gene unclear. This CDR3 spans 13 amino acids. Trimming pared 5 bases from V and 4 bases from J, leaving 12 bases between. From germline, CDR1 is GTSNPN and CDR2 SVGIG (reference sequence). CDR3 protein: CAWGIGMNQPQHF. In DNA form, the CDR3 reads TGTGCCTGGGGCATCGGCATGAATCAGCCCCAGCATTTT.

The chain joins TRBV15 to TRBJ1-1, with 10 bases lining up with TRBD1. Germline V gene lookup returns CDR1 LNHNV and CDR2 YYDKDF (reference sequence). The CDR3 has 14 amino acids. Germline trimming cut 5 bases from V and 5 bases from J; bases unmatched to any gene: 5. Here the CDR3 DNA reads TGTGCCACCAGCCGCCGGGACAGGGGAACTGAAGCTTTCTTT. Protein sequence: CATSRRDRGTEAFF. Looking up the rest from reference TRBV15 and TRBJ1-1 gives the full variable domain: DAMVIQNPRYQVTQFGKPVTLSCSQTLNHNVMYWYQQKSSQAPKLLFHYYDKDFNNEADTPDNFQSRRPNTSFCFLDIRSPGLGDTAMYLCATSRRDRGTEAFFGQGTRLTVV.

This clone was found a few times. CDR3 coding DNA: TGTGCCTGGAGTCTCATTTCGGGGGACACTGAAGCTTTCTTT. Its translation is CAWSLISGDTEAFF. This chain joins TRBV30 and TRBJ1-1; weak D call: TRBD1 (5 bases). The CDR3 length is 14 residues. Between the trimmed V and J ends, which lost 2 bases and 3 bases, there was a span of 13 bases. CDR1 is GTSNPN, CDR2 SVGIG, per germline (reference sequence).

The gene calls are TRBV5-1 and TRBJ2-5; TRBD1 is a possible D gene (5 bases). V lost 0 bases, J lost 4 bases, and 13 bases lay in between. CDR1 and CDR2 (germline): SGHRS, YFSETQ. This CDR3 contains 15 residues. The chain's CDR3 is CASSLAAGLGETQYF. In DNA, the CDR3 is TGCGCCAGCAGCTTGGCGGCAGGGTTAGGAGAGACCCAGTACTTC.

This clone was counted between two and nine times. V usage is TRBV27 and J usage is TRBJ1-2, with no clear D. V lost 3 bases and J 8 bases, leaving 16 bases between the germline ends. Germline-derived CDR1 and CDR2 are MNHEY and SMNVEV (reference sequence). The CDR3 runs to 14 residues. The DNA of the CDR3 is TGTGCCAGCAGTTTTCGTCAGCAAACGTCGGGCTACACCTTC. Amino acids: CASSFRQQTSGYTF.

The CDR3 protein is CASSFSGNTEAFF. CDR3 sequence (DNA): TGTGCCAGCAGTTTTTCCGGGAACACTGAAGCTTTCTTT. V and J are TRBV12-3 or TRBV12-4 and TRBJ1-1; D not certain. This CDR3 has 13 amino acids. V lost 3 bases and J 1 base, leaving 6 bases between the germline ends.

The chain joins TRBV7-2 to TRBJ2-3; D is unclear. Germline values: CDR1 SGHTA, CDR2 FQGNSA. V was trimmed by 3 bases and J by 10 bases, leaving 11 bases between them. This CDR3 has 12 amino acids. For the CDR3, the DNA is TGTGCCAGCAGCTTTTTAGCAAGTCCGCAGTATTTT. The encoded protein is CASSFLASPQYF.

The chain combines TRBV7-2 with TRBJ2-3; D possibly corresponds to TRBD2 (6 bases). V was clipped by 5 bases and J by 3 bases, with 12 bases between them. CDR3 length: 14 residues. Germline values: CDR1 SGHTA, CDR2 FQGNSA. The CDR3 DNA follows: TGTGCCAGCAGCGAGACTAGGTTGACAGATACGCAGTATTTT. Translated, it gives CASSETRLTDTQYF.

The chain is built from TRBV4-3 and TRBJ1-1, with D possibly matching TRBD1 (5 bases). The germline gives CDR1 LGHNA, CDR2 YSLEER. This CDR3 is 15 amino acids long. V gave up 3 bases and J gave up 4 bases, with 15 bases separating them. For the CDR3, the DNA is TGCGCCAGCAGCCAGGATAGGGCAGGGTCCACTGAAGCTTTCTTT. Protein product: CASSQDRAGSTEAFF.

The chain has TRBV7-3 and TRBJ1-1; TRBD1 agrees at 10 bases. The J segment lost 10 bases and the V segment lost 3 bases, leaving 5 bases of the junction unmatched. Germline V CDR1 and CDR2: SGHTA, FQGTGA. The CDR3 consists of 13 residues. CDR3 nucleotides: TGTGCCAGCAGCTTGACAGGGGGCGTCGGAGCTTTCTTT. Translating gives CASSLTGGVGAFF.

This chain links TRBV7-9 with TRBJ1-5; D possibly corresponds to TRBD1 (5 bases). From germline, CDR1 is SEHNR and CDR2 FQNEAQ (reference sequence). V was trimmed by 5 bases and J by 5 bases, leaving 10 bases between them. The CDR3 extends over 13 amino acids. The CDR3 nucleotides are TGTGCCAGCAGCCCCAAAGGGGATCAGCCCCAGCATTTT. It codes for CASSPKGDQPQHF. Using reference TRBV7-9 and TRBJ1-5 for the parts outside the CDR3, the full variable domain is DTGVSQNPRHKITKRGQNVTFRCDPISEHNRLYWYRQTLGQGPEFLTYFQNEAQLEKSRLLSDRFSAERPKGSFSTLEIQRTEQGDSAMYLCASSPKGDQPQHFGDGTRLSIL.